The next 3 T cell receptor beta chains were all read from a single sample in a study of control samples from healthy donors and cancer patients. Sequencing used immunoSEQ multiplex PCR; TCRdb keeps in-frame clones, though not all of them. The table records about 220,000 clones, 85% to 95% of them present only once. The specimen sequenced was blood. The receptors shown here come from a man aged 45-60 years in good health.

V and J are TRBV7-9 and TRBJ2-1, with 8 bases lining up with TRBD1. The CDR3 loop spans 16 amino acids. Trimming at V came to 0 bases and at J to 4 bases, leaving 5 bases not matched to a gene. Germline V gene data show CDR1 as SEHNR and CDR2 as FQNEAQ (reference sequence). CDR3 sequence: CASSLARTGGYNEQFF. The DNA of the CDR3 is TGTGCCAGCAGCTTAGCGCGAACAGGGGGGTACAATGAGCAGTTCTTC.

The chain joins TRBV7-2 to TRBJ1-6; 7 bases map to TRBD1. In germline, CDR1 is SGHTA, CDR2 FQGNSA. V lost 8 bases and J lost 6; bases outside the gene matches: 7. The CDR3 loop spans 14 amino acids. CDR3 DNA: TGTGCCAGCCGGATCGACAGGGCTAATTCACCCCTCCACTTT. This translates into CASRIDRANSPLHF.

This clone has only a few counts. This chain links TRBV3-1 (or the pseudogene TRBV3-2) with TRBJ2-2; no clear D gene. The CDR3 is 17 amino acids. V dropped 4 bases and J dropped 7 bases, with 22 bases sitting between them. Germline CDR1 LGHDT, CDR2 YNNKEL (reference sequence). The DNA for the CDR3 is TGTGCCAGCAGCCCACCCAAGGGTCGCGATTCCGACGGGGAGCTGTTTTTT. Residues: CASSPPKGRDSDGELFF.